The 20 T cell receptor beta chains below were found in one sample sequenced in a study of blood T cell repertoires in COVID-19. Assay used: immunoSEQ multiplex PCR; TCRdb lists only in-frame clones, some missing. The sample includes fewer than 400,000 clones, 85% to 90% of them seen just once. Sequenced input: PBMCs or T cells enriched from blood (not recorded which). The source of these receptors is a young man who had recovered from COVID-19.

Of note for this clone: At one end the junction does not follow the germline gene, possibly because of a read error. CDR3 bases: TGTGCCATAAGTGCCCCAGGGATCTCCTACGAGCAGTACTTC. It codes for CAISAPGISYEQYF. This rearrangement joins TRBV10-3 to TRBJ2-7; tentative D call: TRBD1 (5 bases). Germline CDR1 and CDR2: ENHRY and SYGVKD. The CDR3 loop spans 14 amino acids.

The J gene is TRBJ2-1, the V gene TRBV11-2, with 11 nucleotides matching TRBD2. The CDR3 loop spans 15 amino acids. The J segment lost 6 bases and the V segment lost 3 bases, leaving 4 bases of the junction unmatched. Germline loops: CDR1 SGHAT, CDR2 FQNNGV. The CDR3 here is CASSFVAGGPNEQFF. The CDR3 DNA is TGTGCCAGCAGCTTTGTAGCGGGGGGGCCCAATGAGCAGTTCTTC.

The rearrangement uses TRBV5-1 and TRBJ2-2; TRBD2 matches 7 bases. CDR3 length equals 15 residues. V was clipped by 4 bases and J by 3 bases; unmatched bases: 6. Germline assignment: CDR1 SGHRS and CDR2 YFSETQ. The CDR3 loop is CASSISSGYTGELFF. The CDR3 region has the DNA TGCGCCAGCAGCATTTCTAGCGGTTACACCGGGGAGCTGTTTTTT.

The chain uses TRBV21-1 and TRBJ2-1; the table's TRBD1 call for D was not verified on the DNA. TRBV21-1 is classified as a pseudogene. The CDR3 sequence is 15 residues long. CDR3 DNA: TGTGCCAGCAGCAAAGGTACAGGGTGGGGCAATGAGCAGTTCTTC. It codes for CASSKGTGWGNEQFF.

The chain joins TRBV10-2 to TRBJ2-2; TRBD2 agrees at 12 bases. The CDR3 is 18 residues long. Looked up from germline, CDR1 is WSHSY and CDR2 is SAAADI. V lost 2 bases, J lost 4 bases, and 8 bases stayed unmatched. As DNA, the CDR3 is TGCGCCAGCAGTGAGCCTAGCGGGAGGGCCCCCGGCACCGGGGAGCTGTTTTTT. It codes for CASSEPSGRAPGTGELFF.

The chain uses TRBV5-1 and TRBJ2-7; 8 positions agree with TRBD2. The CDR3 runs 15 residues. Germline CDR1 is SGHRS and CDR2 is YFSETQ. V was clipped by 4 bases and J by 2 bases; unmatched bases: 8. This chain's CDR3 is CASSPQAGGPYEQYF. In DNA, the CDR3 is TGCGCCAGCAGCCCCCAGGCGGGGGGTCCCTACGAGCAGTACTTC.

The chain is built from TRBV7-9 and TRBJ2-1, with D perhaps TRBD1 (5 bases). The CDR3 totals 17 residues. V dropped 1 base and J dropped 0 bases, with 13 bases sitting between them. The germline gives CDR1 SEHNR, CDR2 FQNEAQ (reference sequence). The CDR3 protein is CASSLGGSFSSYNEQFF. In DNA form, the CDR3 reads TGTGCCAGCAGCTTAGGGGGCAGCTTTAGCTCCTACAATGAGCAGTTCTTC.

J is TRBJ2-7 and V is TRBV28, with 9 bases matching TRBD1. The CDR3 sequence is 15 residues long. J lost 3 bases, V lost 4 bases, and 7 bases had no gene match. Germline CDR1 is MDHEN and CDR2 is SYDVKM. The CDR3 coding sequence is TGTGCCAGCAGTTCGCCGGGACAGGGAGACTACGAGCAGTACTTC. It specifies CASSSPGQGDYEQYF.

Written as DNA, the CDR3 is TGCGCCAGCAGCCTAAGGCCGGACTATGAAAAACTGTTTTTT. Translating it yields CASSLRPDYEKLFF. The chain has TRBV5-1 and TRBJ1-4; D remains ambiguous. Germline V gene data show CDR1 as SGHRS and CDR2 as YFSETQ. The CDR3 runs to 14 residues. Trimming shortened V by 4 bases and J by 6 bases, and 13 bases separated the two germline ends.

V gene TRBV10-2 combines with J gene TRBJ1-1; maybe TRBD1 (5 bases). Germline assignment: CDR1 WSHSY and CDR2 SAAADI. The ends were cut back, 8 bases at V and 0 bases at J, with 13 bases in the middle. This CDR3 is built from 14 residues. CDR3 sequence: CASERGLMNTEAFF. For the CDR3, the DNA is TGCGCCAGCGAAAGGGGCCTCATGAACACTGAAGCTTTCTTT.

This clone was seen once. V is TRBV6-5 and J is TRBJ1-5; D gene unclear. Per the germline V gene, CDR1 is MNHEY and CDR2 is SVGAGI. V shed 8 bases and J shed 3 bases, with 14 bases lying between them. The CDR3 runs 14 residues. CDR3 coding DNA: TGTGCCAGCTCCCCGTGGCGGAACAATCAGCCCCAGCATTTT. As protein: CASSPWRNNQPQHF.

The chain recombines TRBV27 with TRBJ1-6; no definite D call. The V end was cut by 8 bases, the J end by 0 bases, with 8 bases between. Germline V gives CDR1 MNHEY, CDR2 SMNVEV (reference sequence). This CDR3 is 14 amino acids long. The CDR3 region is CASVGSSYNSPLHF. The CDR3 coding sequence is TGTGCCAGCGTTGGCAGCTCCTATAATTCACCCCTCCACTTT.

The chain joins TRBV5-1 to TRBJ2-1; 10 bases agree with TRBD2. Germline loops: CDR1 SGHRS, CDR2 YFSETQ. Trimming took 4 bases from V and 2 from J; bases not matched to a gene: 6. CDR3 length: 16 amino acids. In nucleotides, the CDR3 is TGCGCCAGCAGCGGAAGCGGGAGGGCTCCCTACAATGAGCAGTTCTTC. It encodes CASSGSGRAPYNEQFF.

The chain employs TRBV21-1 and TRBJ1-2; the table calls TRBD1, which could not be checked here. TRBV21-1 is a documented pseudogene. This CDR3 contains 19 residues. The CDR3 protein is CASSKGPLRQGPANYGYTF. The CDR3 bases are TGTGCCAGCAGCAAAGGTCCCCTCCGACAGGGGCCAGCAAACTATGGCTACACCTTC.

This clone was detected only a few times. The chain couples TRBV11-2 to TRBJ2-2; D is unresolved. V was pared by 1 base and J by 1 base, with 7 bases between. From germline, CDR1 is SGHAT and CDR2 FQNNGV. The CDR3 consists of 15 residues. The CDR3 is CASSLVPMNTGELFF. The CDR3 bases are TGTGCCAGCAGCTTAGTTCCCATGAACACCGGGGAGCTGTTTTTT.

The rearrangement uses TRBV6-5 and TRBJ1-6; D uncertain. This CDR3 is built from 13 residues. Germline CDR1 and CDR2: MNHEY and SVGAGI. Trimming pared 6 bases from V and 4 bases from J, leaving 7 bases between. The CDR3 DNA follows: TGTGCCAGCAGGCGGAATTATAATTCACCCCTCCACTTT. It encodes CASRRNYNSPLHF.

This clone was seen a handful of times. The rearrangement links TRBV5-1 to TRBJ2-7; perhaps TRBD1 as D (6 bases). Trimming took off 3 bases at V and 2 bases at J, with 9 bases between the two ends. This CDR3 has 13 amino acids. The V gene's germline CDR1 is SGHRS and CDR2 YFSETQ. In DNA, the CDR3 is TGCGCCAGCAGCTCGCAGGGGACCTACGAGCAGTACTTC. Protein sequence: CASSSQGTYEQYF.

The genes are TRBV11-1 and TRBJ2-7, with 10 bases lining up with TRBD1. The CDR3 covers 14 residues. Germline V gene lookup returns CDR1 SGHAT and CDR2 FQDESV (reference sequence). The V gene end was trimmed by 4 bases and the J gene end by 6 bases; junction bases not matched to a gene: 6. CDR3 sequence (DNA): TGTGCCAGCAGCTGGGGACAGGGGACTGCCGAGCAGTACTTC. Encoded protein: CASSWGQGTAEQYF.

J is TRBJ1-1 and V is TRBV6-5, with 9 bases fitting TRBD1. Looked up from germline, CDR1 is MNHEY and CDR2 is SVGAGI. Germline trimming cut 7 bases from V and 1 base from J; bases unmatched to any gene: 4. The CDR3 is 14 amino acids. The CDR3 here is CASTPGQGNTEAFF. The CDR3 DNA sequence: TGTGCCAGCACCCCGGGACAGGGGAACACTGAAGCTTTCTTT.

This chain links TRBV7-9 with TRBJ1-2; no clear D. CDR1 is SEHNR and CDR2 is FQNEAQ in the germline V gene (reference sequence). The CDR3 contains 14 residues. V was shortened by 1 base and J by 4 bases, with 10 bases between the two germline ends. CDR3 residues: CASSLGTQAYGYTF. The CDR3 DNA follows: TGTGCCAGCAGCTTAGGGACTCAGGCCTATGGCTACACCTTC.